These 28 T cell receptor beta chains share one sample of origin, sequenced in a study of blood T cell repertoires in COVID-19. The data were produced by immunoSEQ multiplex PCR, yet TCRdb's version contains in-frame clones alone and is incomplete. The table lists some 150,000 clones, around four fifths of them singletons. The specimen sequenced was PBMCs or T cells enriched from blood (not recorded which). The receptors come from a woman aged 40 to 55 who had recovered from COVID-19.

The chain couples TRBV6-5 to TRBJ2-7; maybe TRBD2 (6 bases). The V end lost 2 bases, the J end lost 4 bases, and 18 bases lay between the germline ends. This CDR3 is 16 amino acids long. The V gene's germline CDR1 is MNHEY and CDR2 SVGAGI. The CDR3 DNA sequence: TGTGCCAGCAGTTACGGGATGGACTACTCCGCGTACGAGCAGTACTTC. Its protein is CASSYGMDYSAYEQYF.

The chain links TRBV4-2 to TRBJ2-3, with TRBD2 as a possible D gene (5 bases). Germline loops: CDR1 LGHNA, CDR2 YNFKEQ. Trimming pared 0 bases from V and 2 bases from J, leaving 18 bases between. There are 18 residues in the CDR3. DNA for the CDR3: TGTGCCAGCAGCCAAGACTGGGCTAGCATGGGGTACACAGATACGCAGTATTTT. It yields the protein CASSQDWASMGYTDTQYF.

This chain uses TRBV5-5 with TRBJ1-6, with 7 bases that match TRBD1. Germline lookup yields CDR1 SGHKS and CDR2 YYEKEE (reference sequence). V gave up 6 bases and J gave up 9 bases; unmatched junction bases: 9. This CDR3 spans 14 amino acids. CDR3 residues: CASTPDRNTSPLHF. The CDR3 coding sequence is TGTGCCAGCACCCCGGACAGGAATACTTCACCCCTCCACTTT.

The chain uses TRBV2 and TRBJ2-4, with 9 bases identical to TRBD1. V shed 8 bases, J shed 9 bases, and the junction held 8 bases outside the gene matches. Per the germline V gene, CDR1 is SNHLY and CDR2 is FYNNEI. This CDR3 contains 13 residues. CDR3 sequence reads: CASGTGPRSIQYF. CDR3 sequence (DNA): TGTGCCAGCGGGACAGGGCCTCGGAGCATTCAGTACTTC.

This clone was detected only a few times. Other DNA variants within this sample encode the same CDR3. CDR3 sequence reads: CASSFKNTEAFF. DNA of the CDR3: TGTGCCAGCAGTTTCAAGAACACTGAAGCTTTCTTT. The chain links TRBV12-3 or TRBV12-4 to TRBJ1-1; no clear D gene. Trimming pared 3 bases from V and 1 base from J, leaving 3 bases between. CDR3 length equals 12 residues.

This chain links TRBV27 with TRBJ1-1, with D possibly being TRBD1 (6 bases). The V gene's germline CDR1 is MNHEY and CDR2 SMNVEV (reference sequence). The ends were cut back, 6 bases at V and 5 bases at J, with 13 bases in the middle. This CDR3 has 13 residues. The CDR3 region has the DNA TGTGCCAGCAGATCAACAGGGAATACTGAAGCTTTCTTT. This encodes CASRSTGNTEAFF.

The CDR3 DNA reads as TGTGCCAGCAGCGTAGGGACAGGGGTTACTGAGCAGTTCTTC. Protein product: CASSVGTGVTEQFF. The chain is built from TRBV9 and TRBJ2-1; 9 nucleotides align to TRBD1. J lost 9 bases, V lost 0 bases, and 4 bases had no gene match. Germline CDR1 is SGDLS and CDR2 is YYNGEE. The CDR3 has 14 amino acids.

The chain carries TRBV7-8 and TRBJ1-5, with 7 positions matching TRBD1. Germline V gene data show CDR1 as SGHVS and CDR2 as FQNEAQ. The ends lost 4 bases at V and 3 bases at J; junction bases unmatched: 3. CDR3 length: 14 residues. CDR3 bases: TGTGCCAGCAGCTGGACAGGAGACAATCAGCCCCAGCATTTT. It translates to CASSWTGDNQPQHF.

CDR3 nucleotides: TGTGCCAGCAGCCCCGCCCGGACTAGCGGGGGTGAGCAGTTCTTC. It codes for CASSPARTSGGEQFF. V is TRBV7-9 and J is TRBJ2-1; 13 bases map to TRBD2. The CDR3 extends over 15 amino acids. Germline lookup yields CDR1 SEHNR and CDR2 FQNEAQ (reference sequence). J lost 9 bases, V lost 5 bases, and 7 bases had no gene match.

This clone was seen a handful of times. This chain joins TRBV14 and TRBJ2-7; 9 nucleotides agree with TRBD2. This CDR3 contains 17 residues. Germline CDR1 and CDR2: SGHDN and FVKESK. The junction had 8 bases not matched to a gene; V was cut back by 1 base and J by 1 base. Here the CDR3 reads CASSQGILAGGSYEQYF. The CDR3 DNA is TGTGCCAGCAGCCAAGGGATACTAGCGGGTGGATCCTACGAGCAGTACTTC.

V and J are TRBV2 and TRBJ1-2; no clear D. The germline V and J ends were trimmed by 1 base and 8 bases, with 14 bases remaining between them. Per germline, CDR1 SNHLY and CDR2 FYNNEI. The CDR3 spans 14 residues. In nucleotides, the CDR3 is TGTGCCAGCAGTGAAGAGGACTCCCTTTTAGGCTACACCTTC. Translated, it gives CASSEEDSLLGYTF.

The chain carries TRBV16 and TRBJ2-1; TRBD1 agrees at 8 bases. Germline V gene lookup returns CDR1 KGHSY and CDR2 FQNENV. The CDR3 is 15 amino acids. The V segment lost 5 bases and the J segment 6 bases; nucleotides outside the gene matches: 9. CDR3 residues: CASSLDRVISNEQFF. CDR3 nucleotide sequence: TGTGCCAGCAGCTTGGACAGGGTCATAAGCAATGAGCAGTTCTTC.

The gene calls are TRBV28 and TRBJ1-2; D remains unclear. The germline gives CDR1 MDHEN, CDR2 SYDVKM. Trimming removed 5 bases from V and 1 base from J, with 14 bases in between. The length of the CDR3 is 15 residues. The CDR3 DNA sequence: TGTGCCAGCAGTAGTTCCGGTTCTATTAACTATGGCTACACCTTC. It specifies CASSSSGSINYGYTF.

The chain recombines TRBV19 with TRBJ1-1; D not certain. Germline CDR1 reads LNHDA; CDR2 reads SQIVND (reference sequence). The CDR3 has 13 amino acids. V dropped 1 base and J dropped 1 base, with 4 bases sitting between them. As DNA, the CDR3 is TGTGCCAGTAGTATAGGCGGGAACACTGAAGCTTTCTTT. Translating it yields CASSIGGNTEAFF.

The genes are TRBV12-3 or TRBV12-4 and TRBJ1-2; D perhaps matches TRBD1 (5 bases). This CDR3 contains 12 residues. Trimming took 3 bases from V and 6 from J, leaving 8 bases between them. CDR3: CASSFGGDGYTF. DNA of the CDR3: TGTGCCAGCAGTTTCGGGGGGGATGGCTACACCTTC.

The genes are TRBV18 and TRBJ2-7; 8 nucleotides align to TRBD1. Germline V gene data show CDR1 as KGHSH and CDR2 as LQKENI. V lost 6 bases to trimming and J lost 1 base; unmatched junction nucleotides: 5. The CDR3 loop spans 14 amino acids. The CDR3 DNA sequence: TGTGCCAGCTCCTGGGACAGGTCATCCTACGAGCAGTACTTC. This codes for CASSWDRSSYEQYF.

V usage is TRBV3-1 (or the pseudogene TRBV3-2) and J usage is TRBJ2-2, with TRBD2 identical over 12 bases. Per germline, CDR1 LGHDT and CDR2 YNNKEL (reference sequence). The CDR3 is 14 residues long. The V segment lost 10 bases and the J segment 5 bases; nucleotides outside the gene matches: 5. CDR3 residues: CATRLAGVTGELFF. The CDR3 bases are TGTGCCACCAGACTAGCGGGGGTGACCGGGGAGCTGTTTTTT.

V gene TRBV2 combines with J gene TRBJ1-4; D remains ambiguous. CDR1 is SNHLY and CDR2 is FYNNEI in the germline V gene. The CDR3 runs to 15 residues. Trimming stripped 0 bases from V and 13 bases from J, with 18 bases between. The CDR3 bases are TGTGCCAGCAGTGAAGCGCGCAGGCCTAATGTAGGACTGTTTTTT. Protein product: CASSEARRPNVGLFF.

The chain has TRBV7-9 and TRBJ2-2; weak D call: TRBD1 (5 bases). Germline CDR1 is SEHNR and CDR2 is FQNEAQ (reference sequence). Trimming took off 5 bases at V and 5 bases at J, with 15 bases between the two ends. This CDR3 is built from 15 residues. CDR3 bases: TGTGCCAGCAGCAAGGACACCCTAGGGACCGGGGAGCTGTTTTTT. Translated: CASSKDTLGTGELFF.

This clone was counted once. The chain carries TRBV4-1 and TRBJ2-7; 8 nucleotides match TRBD2. The CDR3 is 15 residues long. Germline V gives CDR1 MGHRA, CDR2 YSYEKL. Losses at the gene ends were 4 bases for V and 0 bases for J; bases not matched to a gene: 5. CDR3 coding DNA: TGCGCCAGCAGCCTCACTAGCGGTAGCTCCTACGAGCAGTACTTC. It specifies CASSLTSGSSYEQYF.

The chain carries TRBV7-2 and TRBJ1-4; unclear D gene. The CDR3 is 15 amino acids. CDR1 SGHTA and CDR2 FQGNSA come from the germline V gene. V lost 2 bases to trimming and J lost 0 bases, with 7 bases between them. The CDR3 region is CASSLSRTTNEKLFF. For the CDR3, the DNA is TGTGCCAGCAGCTTAAGCAGGACAACTAATGAAAAACTGTTTTTT.

The genes are TRBV5-1 and TRBJ1-6, with D uncertain. The CDR3 is 15 residues long. Germline-derived CDR1 and CDR2 are SGHRS and YFSETQ. V lost 0 bases to trimming and J lost 5 bases, with 9 bases between them. CDR3 bases: TGCGCCAGCAGCTTGGACAGACGAAATAATTCACCCCTCCACTTT. It yields the protein CASSLDRRNNSPLHF. The entire variable domain, with the rest obtained from reference TRBV5-1 and TRBJ1-6, is as follows: KAGVTQTPRYLIKTRGQQVTLSCSPISGHRSVSWYQQTPGQGLQFLFEYFSETQRNKGNFPGRFSGRQFSNSRSEMNVSTLELGDSALYLCASSLDRRNNSPLHFGNGTRLTVT.

The J gene is TRBJ2-1, the V gene TRBV15, with D uncertain. The length of the CDR3 is 15 residues. The V end was cut by 4 bases, the J end by 4 bases, with 14 bases between. The germline CDR1 and CDR2 sequences are LNHNV and YYDKDF (reference sequence). The CDR3 here is CATSTSRPPYNEQFF. CDR3 in DNA: TGTGCCACCAGCACTTCTAGGCCCCCATACAATGAGCAGTTCTTC.

This rearrangement joins TRBV7-9 to TRBJ1-1; 8 bases agree with TRBD1. Germline trimming cut 5 bases from V and 4 bases from J; bases unmatched to any gene: 3. CDR1 and CDR2 (germline): SEHNR, FQNEAQ (reference sequence). The CDR3 has 13 amino acids. CDR3 nucleotides: TGTGCCAGCAGCCTAACAGGGGGCACTGAAGCTTTCTTT. Translated, it gives CASSLTGGTEAFF. Based on the CDR3 plus reference TRBV7-9 and TRBJ1-1, the full variable domain is DTGVSQNPRHKITKRGQNVTFRCDPISEHNRLYWYRQTLGQGPEFLTYFQNEAQLEKSRLLSDRFSAERPKGSFSTLEIQRTEQGDSAMYLCASSLTGGTEAFFGQGTRLTVV.

This chain links TRBV11-2 with TRBJ1-4; D might be TRBD1 (5 bases). Deletions cut 0 bases from V and 2 bases from J, with 7 bases between. CDR1 is SGHAT, CDR2 FQNNGV, per germline. CDR3 length: 15 residues. For the CDR3, the DNA is TGTGCCAGCAGCTTAGACGGGGGTACTAATGAAAAACTGTTTTTT. Protein: CASSLDGGTNEKLFF.

The rearrangement joins TRBV11-3 to TRBJ2-3; the D gene is possibly TRBD1 (5 bases). V was shortened by 0 bases and J by 4 bases, with 11 bases between the two germline ends. The CDR3 has 15 residues. Germline CDR1 and CDR2: SGHNT and YENEEA. CDR3 DNA sequence: TGTGCCAGCAGCTTAGACGGCAGGGTGGCAGATACGCAGTATTTT. Its translation: CASSLDGRVADTQYF.

The chain has TRBV10-3 and TRBJ2-7; 8 nucleotides align to TRBD1. The germline V gene encodes CDR1 ENHRY and CDR2 SYGVKD. This CDR3 has 16 amino acids. V trimming: 4 bases; J trimming: 3 bases; junction bases outside the gene matches: 11. The CDR3 here is CAISGPRQGQSYEQYF. The CDR3 DNA sequence: TGTGCCATCAGTGGACCGCGACAGGGGCAAAGCTACGAGCAGTACTTC.

The rearrangement uses TRBV19 and TRBJ2-7; the match to TRBD2 covers 7 bases. Germline V gives CDR1 LNHDA, CDR2 SQIVND (reference sequence). This CDR3 is 16 amino acids long. Trimming cost V 1 base and J 0 bases; bases outside gene matches: 6. The CDR3 loop reads CASSIGGGRGSYEQYF. DNA of the CDR3: TGTGCCAGTAGTATAGGGGGAGGGAGAGGCTCCTACGAGCAGTACTTC.